The 9 T cell receptor beta chains below come from one sample, sequenced in a study of CD8+CD57+ T cells in acquired aplastic anemia (dated by TCRdb to 2016 to 2019). Expansion of CD8+CD57+ cells had been shown by flow cytometry in the patients chosen for sequencing. The instrument given in TCRdb is Illumina HiSeq 2000. Genomic DNA served as template for TCR beta VDJ combination and CDR3 sequence profiling. The public reads were run again by TCRdb, first through fastp at Q25 and then through MiXCR, and only productive beta chains were kept. All rows with the same CDR3 protein become a single entry with the most common DNA and genes. For this sample there are under 350,000 distinct CDR3 sequences; roughly 61% appear just once. 1.3% of the sample belongs to the ten largest clones. Input material: sorted CD4+, CD8+, or CD8+CD57+ T cells (not recorded which) from PBMCs. These receptors were taken from a human donor with aplastic anemia.

This clonotype was seen only a few times. This chain connects TRBV7-3 to TRBJ2-3; 13 bases line up with TRBD2. After removal of 5 bases from V and 5 bases from J, the junction contained 4 bases not matched to a gene. The germline gives CDR1 SGHTA, CDR2 FQGTGA. The CDR3 is 15 residues long. The CDR3: CASSRLAGGEDTQYF. The CDR3 DNA reads TGTGCCAGCAGCCGACTAGCGGGGGGCGAAGATACGCAGTATTTT.

This clonotype appeared a few times. The chain recombines TRBV20-1 with TRBJ1-1; D is undetermined. In germline, CDR1 is DFQATT, CDR2 SNEGSKA (reference sequence). The CDR3 has 13 amino acids. For the CDR3, the DNA is TGCAGCCAGCGGGCAGACGTGAACACTGAAGCTTTCTTT. Encoded protein: CSQRADVNTEAFF.

The chain recombines TRBV20-1 with TRBJ1-5; D remains unclear. V shed 1 base and J shed 7 bases, with 11 bases lying between them. There are 13 residues in the CDR3. CDR1 is DFQATT and CDR2 is SNEGSKA in the germline V gene (reference sequence). The CDR3 region is CSARARAGQPQHF. As DNA, the CDR3 is TGCAGTGCTAGAGCGAGAGCGGGACAGCCCCAGCATTTT.

The chain couples TRBV20-1 to TRBJ1-1, with D unclear. The length of the CDR3 is 13 residues. Trimming pared 0 bases from V and 11 bases from J, leaving 16 bases between. Germline loops: CDR1 DFQATT, CDR2 SNEGSKA (reference sequence). The CDR3 DNA is TGCAGTGCTAGAGATAAACGGAGGTTTGGTGCTTTCTTT. Translating it yields CSARDKRRFGAFF.

The rearrangement links TRBV3-1 to TRBJ1-1; D is unclear. V was trimmed by 2 bases and J by 8 bases, leaving 9 bases between them. This CDR3 has 12 residues. Germline CDR1 reads LGHDT; CDR2 reads YNNKEL (reference sequence). CDR3 nucleotide sequence: TGTGCCAGCAGCCAACCCGGCAGAGAAGCTTTCTTT. Its protein is CASSQPGREAFF.

The chain links TRBV7-3 to TRBJ1-1, with D possibly being TRBD1 (5 bases). CDR1 SGHTA and CDR2 FQGTGA come from the germline V gene. The CDR3 runs 15 residues. Between the trimmed V and J ends, which lost 2 bases and 11 bases, there was a span of 21 bases. The CDR3 bases are TGTGCCAGCAGCTTAGTGTCAGGGTACAGTGTTTTGGCTTTCTTT. It specifies CASSLVSGYSVLAFF. The variable domain in full, completed from reference TRBV7-3 and TRBJ1-1, reads GAGVSQTPSNKVTEKGKYVELRCDPISGHTALYWYRQSLGQGPEFLIYFQGTGAADDSGLPNDRFFAVRPEGSVSTLKIQRTERGDSAVYLCASSLVSGYSVLAFFGQGTRLTVV.

V usage is TRBV7-9 and J usage is TRBJ1-6; unclear D gene. The V and J ends lost 4 bases and 8 bases respectively, with 9 bases between them. The CDR3 has 13 residues. The germline V gene encodes CDR1 SEHNR and CDR2 FQNEAQ (reference sequence). CDR3: CASSYLSDSPLHF. The CDR3 DNA reads TGTGCCAGCAGCTACCTAAGTGATTCACCCCTCCACTTT.

This clonotype was found many times. The rearrangement uses TRBV9 and TRBJ2-1; D is unresolved. Trimming shortened V by 2 bases and J by 0 bases, and 18 bases separated the two germline ends. This CDR3 has 18 residues. CDR1 and CDR2 from the germline V gene are SGDLS and YYNGEE. CDR3 DNA sequence: TGTGCCAGCAGCGTTACCCCGATCCTAGTCCCCTCCTACAATGAGCAGTTCTTC. Its protein is CASSVTPILVPSYNEQFF.

The chain employs TRBV6-5 and TRBJ2-7, with 9 positions matching TRBD2. The CDR3 is 16 residues long. Germline CDR1 and CDR2: MNHEY and SVGAGI. Trimming at V came to 0 bases and at J to 1 base, leaving 4 bases not matched to a gene. The CDR3 DNA is TGTGCCAGCAGTTACTCGATGGCGGGGGGGTCCTACGAGCAGTACTTC. Protein: CASSYSMAGGSYEQYF.